This T cell receptor (beta chain) was captured in a study of human T cells and chemical hapten exposure. Study context: A patient group, mainly female, showed alopecia areata, totalis or universalis. Slight volume differences across pooled libraries mainly accounted for varying per-sample TCR yields. General observations from the study: No change in TCRs above 1 in 1000 frequency was produced by DPC sensitization. Significantly more large CDR3 similarity clusters arose among expanded TCRs than among controls.

As to time point: pre-sensitization, week 0. Treatment in this sample: therapeutic diphenylcyclopropenone sensitization with weekly scalp DPC. In TCRdb, the RACE reads were re-called with MiXCR into one record per CDR3 protein. The profile covers 40,000 or so distinct CDR3 sequences, with 10% to 13% appearing a single time and 5% to 6.5% taken by the ten largest. Concerning this clonotype: Its specificity is unknown.

The CDR3 length is 14 residues. Germline CDR1 reads LGHDT; CDR2 reads YNNKEL (reference sequence). The junction had 5 bases not matched to a gene; V was cut back by 4 bases and J by 5 bases. V usage is TRBV3-1 and J usage is TRBJ2-1; 7 bases fit TRBD1. This clonotype was sampled from a man younger than 40 with alopecia areata. Some clones in this sample may be carry-over from other donors' samples. Sequenced here: whole blood, sampled in connection with sensitization to the hapten diphenylcyclopropenone (DPC). CDR3 loop: CASSRGTAHNEQFF. DNA of the CDR3: TGTGCCAGCAGCCGAGGGACAGCTCACAATGAGCAGTTCTTC.